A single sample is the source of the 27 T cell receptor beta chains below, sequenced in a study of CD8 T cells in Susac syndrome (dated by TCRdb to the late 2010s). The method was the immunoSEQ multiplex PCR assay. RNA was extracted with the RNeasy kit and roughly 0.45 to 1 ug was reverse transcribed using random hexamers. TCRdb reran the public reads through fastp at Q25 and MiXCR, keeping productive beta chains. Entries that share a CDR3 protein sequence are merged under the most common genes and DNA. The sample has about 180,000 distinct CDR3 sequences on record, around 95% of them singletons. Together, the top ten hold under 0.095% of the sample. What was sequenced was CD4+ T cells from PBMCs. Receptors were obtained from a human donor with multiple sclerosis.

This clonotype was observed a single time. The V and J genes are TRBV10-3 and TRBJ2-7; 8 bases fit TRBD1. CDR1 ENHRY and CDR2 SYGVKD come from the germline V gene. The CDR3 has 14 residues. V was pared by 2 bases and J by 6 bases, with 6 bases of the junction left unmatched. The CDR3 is CAISEPKTGAEQYF. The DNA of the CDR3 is TGTGCCATCAGTGAGCCCAAGACAGGGGCCGAGCAGTACTTC.

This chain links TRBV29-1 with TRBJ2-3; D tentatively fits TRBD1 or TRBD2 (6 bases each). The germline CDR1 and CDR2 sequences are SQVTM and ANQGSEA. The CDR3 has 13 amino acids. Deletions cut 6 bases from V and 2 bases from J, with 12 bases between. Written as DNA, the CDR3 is TGCAGCGTCGGGGGCAGGGTCACAGATACGCAGTATTTT. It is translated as CSVGGRVTDTQYF.

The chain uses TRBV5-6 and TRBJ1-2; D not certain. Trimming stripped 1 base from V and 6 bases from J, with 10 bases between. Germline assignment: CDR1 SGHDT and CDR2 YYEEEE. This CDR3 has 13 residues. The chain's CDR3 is CASSLTGNNGYTF. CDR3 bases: TGTGCCAGCAGCTTGACGGGAAATAATGGCTACACCTTC.

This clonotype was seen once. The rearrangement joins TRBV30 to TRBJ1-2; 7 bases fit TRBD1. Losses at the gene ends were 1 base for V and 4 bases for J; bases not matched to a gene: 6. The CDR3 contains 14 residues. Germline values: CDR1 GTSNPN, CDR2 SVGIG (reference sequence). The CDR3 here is CAWSAVDRVYGYTF. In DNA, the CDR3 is TGTGCCTGGAGTGCCGTTGACAGGGTCTATGGCTACACCTTC.

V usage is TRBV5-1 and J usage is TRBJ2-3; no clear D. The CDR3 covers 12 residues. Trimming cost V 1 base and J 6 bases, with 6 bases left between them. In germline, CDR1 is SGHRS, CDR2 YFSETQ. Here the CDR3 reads CASSLNRDTQYF. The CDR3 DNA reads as TGCGCCAGCAGCTTGAATCGTGATACGCAGTATTTT.

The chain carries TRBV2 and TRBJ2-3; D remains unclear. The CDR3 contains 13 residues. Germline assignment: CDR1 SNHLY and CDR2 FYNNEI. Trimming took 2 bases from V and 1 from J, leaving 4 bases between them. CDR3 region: CASSERRTDTQYF. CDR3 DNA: TGTGCCAGCAGTGAAAGGCGCACAGATACGCAGTATTTT.

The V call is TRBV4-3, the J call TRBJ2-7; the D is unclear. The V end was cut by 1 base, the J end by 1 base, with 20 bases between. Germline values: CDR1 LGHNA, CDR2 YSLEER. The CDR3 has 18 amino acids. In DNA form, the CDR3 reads TGCGCCAGCAGCCAAGCCCCCTTGTCAGGCCCCCTTTCCTACGAGCAGTACTTC. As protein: CASSQAPLSGPLSYEQYF.

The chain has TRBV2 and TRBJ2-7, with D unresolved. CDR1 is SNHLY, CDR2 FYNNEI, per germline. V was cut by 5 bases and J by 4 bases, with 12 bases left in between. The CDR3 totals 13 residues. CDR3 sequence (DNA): TGTGCCAGCAGTTCCCCAGGCCTTTACGAGCAGTACTTC. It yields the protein CASSSPGLYEQYF.

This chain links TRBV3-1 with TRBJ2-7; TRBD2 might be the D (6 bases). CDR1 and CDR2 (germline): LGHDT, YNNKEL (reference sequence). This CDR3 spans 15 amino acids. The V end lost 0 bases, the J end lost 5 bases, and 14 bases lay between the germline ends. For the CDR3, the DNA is TGTGCCAGCAGCCAAGAAGTCCCGGGGGTCGACGAGCAGTACTTC. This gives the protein CASSQEVPGVDEQYF.

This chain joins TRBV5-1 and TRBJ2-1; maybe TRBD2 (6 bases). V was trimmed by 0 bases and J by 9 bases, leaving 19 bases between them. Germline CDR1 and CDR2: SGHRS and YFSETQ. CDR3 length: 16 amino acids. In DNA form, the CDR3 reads TGCGCCAGCAGCTTGGATAGCGAACTGTCGGGGGTTGAGCAGTTCTTC. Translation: CASSLDSELSGVEQFF.

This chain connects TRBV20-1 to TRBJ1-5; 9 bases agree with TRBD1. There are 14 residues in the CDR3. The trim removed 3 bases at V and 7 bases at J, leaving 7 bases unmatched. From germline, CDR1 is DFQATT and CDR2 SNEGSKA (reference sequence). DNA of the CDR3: TGCAGTGCTAGCCCGAACAGGGGGCAACAGCCCCAGCATTTT. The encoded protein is CSASPNRGQQPQHF.

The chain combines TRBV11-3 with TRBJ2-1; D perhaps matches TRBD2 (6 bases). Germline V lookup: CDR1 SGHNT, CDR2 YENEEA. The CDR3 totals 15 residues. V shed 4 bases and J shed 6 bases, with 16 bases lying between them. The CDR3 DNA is TGTGCCAGCAGCTCCCGGACTATGGGAGGCAATGAGCAGTTCTTC. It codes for CASSSRTMGGNEQFF.

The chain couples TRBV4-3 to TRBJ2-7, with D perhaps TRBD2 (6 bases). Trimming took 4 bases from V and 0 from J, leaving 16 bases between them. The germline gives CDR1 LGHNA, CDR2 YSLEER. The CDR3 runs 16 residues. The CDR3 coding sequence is TGCGCCAGCAGCCCATCGTCGCGGGGCCGCTCCTACGAGCAGTACTTC. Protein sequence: CASSPSSRGRSYEQYF.

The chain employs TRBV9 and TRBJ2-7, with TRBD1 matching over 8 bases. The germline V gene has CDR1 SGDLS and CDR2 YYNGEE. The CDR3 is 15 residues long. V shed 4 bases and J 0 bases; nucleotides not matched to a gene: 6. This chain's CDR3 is CASSQWGQASYEQYF. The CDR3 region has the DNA TGTGCCAGCAGCCAATGGGGACAGGCCTCCTACGAGCAGTACTTC.

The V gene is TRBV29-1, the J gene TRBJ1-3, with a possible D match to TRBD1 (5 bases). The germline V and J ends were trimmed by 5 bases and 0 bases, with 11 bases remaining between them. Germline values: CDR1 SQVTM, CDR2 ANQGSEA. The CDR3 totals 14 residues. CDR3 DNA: TGCAGCGTTCAGAAGGGACTCTCTGGAAACACCATATATTTT. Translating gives CSVQKGLSGNTIYF.

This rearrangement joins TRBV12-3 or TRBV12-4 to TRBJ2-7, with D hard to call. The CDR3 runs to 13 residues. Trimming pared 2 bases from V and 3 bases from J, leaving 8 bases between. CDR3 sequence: CASSLSTVYEQYF. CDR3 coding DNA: TGTGCCAGCAGTTTAAGTACAGTCTACGAGCAGTACTTC.

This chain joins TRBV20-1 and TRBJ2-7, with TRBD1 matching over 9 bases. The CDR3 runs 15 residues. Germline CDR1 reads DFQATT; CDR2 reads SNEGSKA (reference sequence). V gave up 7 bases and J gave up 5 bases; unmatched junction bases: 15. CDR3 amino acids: CSVSVGTGKVNEQYF. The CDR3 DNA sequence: TGCAGTGTCAGTGTTGGGACAGGGAAGGTAAACGAGCAGTACTTC.

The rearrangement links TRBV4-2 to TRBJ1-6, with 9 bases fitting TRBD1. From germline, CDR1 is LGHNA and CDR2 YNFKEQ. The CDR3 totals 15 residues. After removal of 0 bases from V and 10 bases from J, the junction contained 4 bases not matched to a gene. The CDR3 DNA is TGTGCCAGCAGCCAAGAAACAGGGGGCCTCTCACCCCTCCACTTT. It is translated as CASSQETGGLSPLHF.

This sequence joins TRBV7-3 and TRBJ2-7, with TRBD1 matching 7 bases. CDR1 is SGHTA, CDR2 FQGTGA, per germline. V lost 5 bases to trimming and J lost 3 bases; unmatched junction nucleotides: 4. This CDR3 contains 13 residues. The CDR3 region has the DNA TGTGCCAGCAGCCCAGGGGGATTCTACGAGCAGTACTTC. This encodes CASSPGGFYEQYF.

The CDR3 loop is CASVLSGGYSYEQYF. CDR3 sequence (DNA): TGTGCCAGCGTTCTCAGCGGGGGATACTCCTACGAGCAGTACTTC. V gene TRBV6-2 or TRBV6-3 combines with J gene TRBJ2-7; 8 bases are shared with TRBD2. CDR1 is MNHEY, CDR2 SVGEGT, per germline. V shed 8 bases and J 0 bases; nucleotides not matched to a gene: 9. The CDR3 loop spans 15 amino acids.

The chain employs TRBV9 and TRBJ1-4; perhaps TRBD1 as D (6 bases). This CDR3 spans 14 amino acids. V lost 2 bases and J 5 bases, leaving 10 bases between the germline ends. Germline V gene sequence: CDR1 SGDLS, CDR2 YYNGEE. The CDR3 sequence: CASSVGGLNEKLFF. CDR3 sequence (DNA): TGTGCCAGCAGCGTGGGGGGCCTAAATGAAAAACTGTTTTTT.

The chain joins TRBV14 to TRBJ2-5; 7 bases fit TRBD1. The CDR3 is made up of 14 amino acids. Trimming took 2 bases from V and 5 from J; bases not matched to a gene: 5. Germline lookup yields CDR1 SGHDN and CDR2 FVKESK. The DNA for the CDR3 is TGTGCCAGCAGCCAATACAGGGGCACCGAGACCCAGTACTTC. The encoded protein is CASSQYRGTETQYF.

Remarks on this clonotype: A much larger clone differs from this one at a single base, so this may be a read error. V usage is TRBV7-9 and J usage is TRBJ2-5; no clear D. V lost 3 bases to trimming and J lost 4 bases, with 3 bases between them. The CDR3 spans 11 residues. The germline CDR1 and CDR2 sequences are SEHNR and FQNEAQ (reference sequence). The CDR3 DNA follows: TGTGCCAGCAGCTTGATAGAGACCCAGTACTTC. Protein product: CASSLIETQYF.

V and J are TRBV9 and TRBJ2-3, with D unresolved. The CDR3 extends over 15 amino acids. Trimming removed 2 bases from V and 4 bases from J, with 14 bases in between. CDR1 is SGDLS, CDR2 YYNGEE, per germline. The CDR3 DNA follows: TGTGCCAGCAGCGTGGCTCTTAGTGGGTCAGATACGCAGTATTTT. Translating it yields CASSVALSGSDTQYF.

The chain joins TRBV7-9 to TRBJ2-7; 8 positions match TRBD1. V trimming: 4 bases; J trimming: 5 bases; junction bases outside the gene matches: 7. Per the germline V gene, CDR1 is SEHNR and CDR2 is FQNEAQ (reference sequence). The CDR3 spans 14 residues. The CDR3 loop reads CASSSTGVSHEQYF. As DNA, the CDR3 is TGTGCCAGCAGCTCGACAGGGGTATCCCACGAGCAGTACTTC.

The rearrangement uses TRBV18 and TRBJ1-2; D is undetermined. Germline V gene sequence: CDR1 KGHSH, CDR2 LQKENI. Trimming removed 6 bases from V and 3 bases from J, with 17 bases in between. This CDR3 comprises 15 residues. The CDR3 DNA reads TGTGCCAGCTCCAGGACTGTTCCCTGGGACTATGGCTACACCTTC. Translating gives CASSRTVPWDYGYTF.

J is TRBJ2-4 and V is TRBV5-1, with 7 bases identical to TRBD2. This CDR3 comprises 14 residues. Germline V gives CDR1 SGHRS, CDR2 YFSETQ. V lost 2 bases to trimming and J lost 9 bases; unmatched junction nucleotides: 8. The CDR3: CASSLGGSNSIQYF. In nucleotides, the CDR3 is TGCGCCAGCAGCTTAGGCGGGAGTAATAGCATTCAGTACTTC.